The 5 T cell receptor beta chains below all came from one sample that was sequenced in a study of cytomegalovirus exposure and HLA in healthy donors. A multiplex PCR was run with 60 Vbeta primers and 13 Jbeta primers. The table came from immunoSEQ multiplex PCR; TCRdb's copy has only in-frame clones and leaves some out. Counted here are about 120,000 clones, around 80% occurring once; the ten biggest clones make up 2% to 2.5%. Sequencing used PBMCs. These TCRs come from a young man in good health and CMV-seronegative.

The chain has TRBV9 and TRBJ2-7; D remains unclear. Germline CDR1 reads SGDLS; CDR2 reads YYNGEE. V was cut by 0 bases and J by 1 base, with 11 bases left in between. The CDR3 covers 15 residues. CDR3 sequence reads: CASSVGSGISYEQYF. CDR3 sequence (DNA): TGTGCCAGCAGCGTAGGGTCAGGCATATCCTACGAGCAGTACTTC. The full variable domain, completed using reference TRBV9 and TRBJ2-7, is DSGVTQTPKHLITATGQRVTLRCSPRSGDLSVYWYQQSLDQGLQFLIQYYNGEERAKGNILERFSAQQFPDLHSELNLSSLELGDSALYFCASSVGSGISYEQYFGPGTRLTVT.

The rearrangement links TRBV20-1 to TRBJ2-7; a weak D match, TRBD1 (5 bases). V dropped 0 bases and J dropped 5 bases, with 5 bases sitting between them. Germline CDR1 reads DFQATT; CDR2 reads SNEGSKA (reference sequence). There are 11 residues in the CDR3. CDR3 in amino acids: CSAREGDEQYF. For the CDR3, the DNA is TGCAGTGCTAGAGAAGGGGACGAGCAGTACTTC.

This chain uses TRBV6-4 with TRBJ2-1; possible D gene TRBD1, 5 bases. The length of the CDR3 is 16 residues. Germline V gives CDR1 MRHNA, CDR2 SNTAGT. V lost 3 bases and J lost 0, with 12 bases in between. The CDR3 sequence is CASSEFIRGSYNEQFF. Written as DNA, the CDR3 is TGTGCCAGCAGTGAATTTATAAGGGGCTCCTACAATGAGCAGTTCTTC.

The chain has TRBV5-1 and TRBJ2-2; a weak D match, TRBD1 (6 bases). The CDR3 loop spans 17 amino acids. Per germline, CDR1 SGHRS and CDR2 YFSETQ. V was cut by 0 bases and J by 3 bases, with 15 bases left in between. CDR3 nucleotides: TGCGCCAGCAGCTTGGCCACGGACAGCTTTTACACCGGGGAGCTGTTTTTT. Translated, it gives CASSLATDSFYTGELFF.

This clone was recorded a few times. The chain employs TRBV6-1 and TRBJ1-1, with 8 bases aligning to TRBD1. Germline values: CDR1 MNHNS, CDR2 SASEGT. The length of the CDR3 is 14 residues. V was clipped by 8 bases and J by 5 bases; unmatched bases: 10. The CDR3 sequence: CASLGTGLGTEAFF. The CDR3 DNA reads TGTGCCAGCCTTGGGACAGGTCTGGGAACTGAAGCTTTCTTT.